This T cell receptor beta chain emerged from a study of T cell responses to AZD1222 COVID-19 vaccine. On the study more broadly: Pooling covered second doses at about 4 or about 12 weeks. Study observations and caveats: Close to half of all spike-specific TCRs reportedly target regions of the variants that are unmutated. Sampling that yielded the repertoires occurred only after the peak T cell response. Clonal diversity was possibly underestimated, and white British individuals and females predominated among donors.

Germline-derived CDR1 and CDR2 are MNHEY and SVGAGI. Trimming took off 2 bases at V and 2 bases at J, with 10 bases between the two ends. The CDR3 sequence is 14 residues long. Points on this clone: Its matching antigen is unknown.

Profiled with immunoSEQ multiplex PCR; TCRdb holds only in-frame clones, not every one. The data show 150,000 or so clones, 80% to 90% seen once. The source is an adult in good health. Sequencing was performed on peripheral blood, taken on day 0 of AZD1222 vaccination. The chain links TRBV6-5 to TRBJ2-7; D possibly uses TRBD1 or TRBD2 (5 bases each). The CDR3 loop reads CASSYGGSPYEQYF. The CDR3, as DNA: TGTGCCAGCAGTTACGGGGGATCCCCCTACGAGCAGTACTTC.